This TCR beta chain was identified in a study of PD-1 blockade in classical Hodgkin lymphoma. Notes on the study in general: In newly diagnosed patients, baseline TCR diversity was reportedly below that of healthy donors. Repertoire differences lack defined causes, possibly disease activity or prior therapy.

This sample's time point: cycle 4 day 1 (C4D1), after less than seven weeks of nivolumab. Patients all relapsed after autologous stem cell transplantation, and there was variation in brentuximab vedotin exposure. Isolation of CD8+ T cells from thawed PBMCs used magnetic negative selection. Progressive disease, partial response or complete response was each patient's best response. CDR1 and CDR2 (germline): SGDLS, YYNGEE. CDR3 length: 16 residues. Unmatched junction bases numbered 11, after V lost 3 bases and J lost 7 bases. About this clone itself: The antigen is undetermined.

Here immunoSEQ multiplex PCR was the method, and the copy in TCRdb shows in-frame clones only, minus some. The table records just under 20,000 clones, about 87% of them present only once. V is TRBV9 and J is TRBJ2-1, with 9 nucleotides matching TRBD1. This material consisted of CD8+ T cells from blood, taken before the fourth cycle of nivolumab. The sequence was obtained from a human donor with classical Hodgkin lymphoma. The CDR3 sequence is CASSAYAGTGKNEQFF. CDR3 sequence (DNA): TGTGCCAGCAGCGCCTACGCCGGGACAGGGAAAAATGAGCAGTTCTTC.